This is a list of T cell receptor beta chains from one sample in a study of cytomegalovirus exposure and HLA in healthy donors. Using immunoSEQ multiplex PCR, the repertoire was profiled, and TCRdb retains in-frame clones only, with some absent. This sample has 180,000 or so clones, with approximately 86% found just once. The sequenced sample consisted of PBMCs. These receptors were obtained from a woman aged 25-40 years in good health and CMV-seronegative. Each CDR3 is given with its conserved first and last residue. The order of the fields is V gene, clone size, J gene, D gene, CDR3 protein, CDR3 DNA. D genes are given only for firm matches. Expanded clones are given a class, and other clones once, few, many or no size at all.

TRBV28,.,TRBJ2-2,TRBD2,CASSIRLAGRTGELFF,TGTGCCAGCAGTATCAGACTAGCGGGACGTACCGGGGAGCTGTTTTTT
TRBV27,.,TRBJ1-3,.,CASGRTGSGNTIYF,TGTGCCAGTGGGCGTACAGGGTCTGGAAACACCATATATTTT
TRBV11-3,.,TRBJ2-3,TRBD2,CASSSPREGDTQYF,TGTGCCAGCAGCTCCCCCAGGGAGGGGGATACGCAGTATTTT
TRBV28,.,TRBJ2-2,.,CASNPGWTGELFF,TGTGCCAGCAACCCAGGGTGGACCGGGGAGCTGTTTTTT
TRBV18,.,TRBJ2-5,TRBD1,CASSPTVQGAWETQYF,TGTGCCAGCTCACCTACAGTCCAGGGGGCATGGGAGACCCAGTACTTC
TRBV5-1,.,TRBJ2-3,.,CASSLARDNTDTQYF,TGCGCCAGCAGCTTGGCCAGGGACAACACAGATACGCAGTATTTT
TRBV29-1,.,TRBJ1-1,TRBD1,CSAAGQLNTEAFF,TGCAGCGCCGCGGGACAGCTGAACACTGAAGCTTTCTTT
TRBV9,few,TRBJ2-3,.,CASSVGGYADTQYF,TGTGCCAGCAGCGTAGGAGGTTACGCAGATACGCAGTATTTT
TRBV7-9,.,TRBJ2-3,TRBD2,CASSLAVASGGTDTQYF,TGTGCCAGCAGCTTAGCGGTGGCTAGCGGGGGGACAGATACGCAGTATTTT
TRBV15,.,TRBJ2-6,.,CATSRRRSGANGLTF,TGTGCCACCAGCAGAAGAAGGTCTGGGGCCAACGGCCTGACTTTC
TRBV10-2,.,TRBJ1-4,TRBD1,CASSATGGANEKLFF,TGCGCCAGCAGTGCGACAGGGGGTGCTAATGAAAAACTGTTTTTT
TRBV9,.,TRBJ2-3,TRBD1,CASSGRDRVSDTQYF,TGTGCCAGCAGCGGCCGGGACAGGGTTTCAGATACGCAGTATTTT
TRBV28,.,TRBJ1-4,TRBD1,CASRSPTGGNEKLFF,TGTGCCAGCAGAAGCCCCACAGGGGGTAATGAAAAACTGTTTTTT
TRBV18,.,TRBJ1-5,.,CASSPGSAGDYSNQPQHF,TGTGCCAGCTCACCAGGGTCGGCAGGGGACTATAGCAATCAGCCCCAGCATTTT
TRBV4-2,.,TRBJ2-2,TRBD2,CASSQSSGRALELFF,TGTGCCAGCAGCCAGTCTAGCGGGAGGGCCCTGGAGCTGTTTTTT
TRBV28,few,TRBJ1-2,TRBD1,CASSPWDREWNYGYTF,TGTGCCAGCAGCCCTTGGGACAGGGAATGGAACTATGGCTACACCTTC
TRBV29-1,.,TRBJ2-3,TRBD2,CSVSGGSTDTQYF,TGCAGCGTGAGCGGGGGTAGCACAGATACGCAGTATTTT
TRBV5-5,.,TRBJ2-7,TRBD1,CASSLWDSHEQYF,TGTGCCAGCAGCTTGTGGGACAGTCACGAGCAGTACTTC
TRBV7-9,.,TRBJ2-7,.,CASVRTGNYEQYF,TGTGCCAGCGTTCGAACAGGGAACTACGAGCAGTACTTC
TRBV27,.,TRBJ2-7,.,CASSFPGNEQYF,TGTGCCAGCAGTTTCCCGGGGAACGAGCAGTACTTC
TRBV30,.,TRBJ1-5,.,CAWSLGGNQPQHF,TGTGCCTGGAGTCTGGGGGGAAATCAGCCCCAGCATTTT
TRBV7-2,few,TRBJ1-2,.,CASSGDIEGYTF,TGTGCCAGCAGCGGGGACATCGAGGGCTACACCTTC
TRBV28,.,TRBJ1-5,TRBD1,CASTLGKRQGVGNQPQHF,TGTGCCAGCACCCTCGGGAAACGACAGGGGGTTGGCAATCAGCCCCAGCATTTT
TRBV18,.,TRBJ1-1,TRBD1,CASSTLPQGVNTEAFF,TGTGCCAGCTCTACCCTACCACAGGGGGTGAACACTGAAGCTTTCTTT
TRBV9,.,TRBJ2-1,TRBD2,CASSEGLAGGLYEQFF,TGTGCCAGCAGCGAGGGACTAGCGGGAGGTTTGTATGAGCAGTTCTTC
TRBV5-1,.,TRBJ1-1,TRBD1,CASSPSGGRMNTEAFF,TGCGCCAGCAGCCCATCAGGGGGCAGGATGAACACTGAAGCTTTCTTT
TRBV27,.,TRBJ1-5,.,CASRPVGGGANQPQHF,TGTGCCAGCAGGCCGGTAGGGGGAGGGGCAAATCAGCCCCAGCATTTT